The T cell receptor beta chain described here comes from a study of T cell responses to AZD1222 COVID-19 vaccine. Study-level information: The study pooled second doses at about 4 or about 12 weeks. Study observations and caveats: The repertoires were collected only after the peak T cell response. Vaccine-associated CD4 TCRs spanned spike, dominant at 160-218 and 743-854. The donor cohort was predominantly white British with a female majority, and clonal diversity may have been underestimated.

Profiled with immunoSEQ multiplex PCR; TCRdb holds only in-frame clones, not every one. The data hold 80,000 to 95,000 clones, with about 87% observed a single time. As regards this clone: Its specificity is unknown.

Germline trimming cut 2 bases from V and 8 bases from J; bases unmatched to any gene: 5. Germline values: CDR1 LGHDT, CDR2 YNNKEL (reference sequence). This CDR3 spans 13 amino acids. The TCR comes from an adult in good health. The specimen comprised peripheral blood, sampled on day 0 of AZD1222 vaccination. This chain uses TRBV3-1 (or the pseudogene TRBV3-2) with TRBJ1-2, with TRBD1 matching 7 bases. This CDR3 is CASSQKQGQGYTF. The CDR3 nucleotides are TGTGCCAGCAGCCAAAAACAGGGGCAAGGCTACACCTTC.